This entry lists 22 T cell receptor beta chains sequenced from one sample in a study of cytomegalovirus exposure and HLA in healthy donors. The repertoire was sequenced with immunoSEQ multiplex PCR; TCRdb's copy has only in-frame clones and lacks some. This sample carries 60,000 to 70,000 clones, 90% to 95% of them seen once, and the ten largest clones take about 5.2%. The sequencing input was PBMCs. These receptors were collected from a young man in good health and CMV-seropositive.

The chain uses TRBV9 and TRBJ1-3; D is ambiguous. V dropped 0 bases and J dropped 4 bases, with 11 bases sitting between them. The germline gives CDR1 SGDLS, CDR2 YYNGEE. The CDR3 extends over 15 amino acids. DNA for the CDR3: TGTGCCAGCAGCGTAGAACAAGGTAGCGGAAACACCATATATTTT. This sequence encodes CASSVEQGSGNTIYF.

The chain is built from TRBV28 and TRBJ1-5, with 7 bases fitting TRBD1. CDR3 length equals 14 residues. With V trimmed by 8 bases and J by 1 base, 5 bases remained unmatched. Germline CDR1 MDHEN, CDR2 SYDVKM. The CDR3 nucleotides read TGTGCCAGCGAGGGACAGTTAAGCAATCAGCCCCAGCATTTT. It codes for CASEGQLSNQPQHF.

V and J are TRBV10-2 and TRBJ2-7; weak D call: TRBD2 (6 bases). The V end lost 3 bases, the J end lost 7 bases, and 16 bases lay between the germline ends. The germline CDR1 and CDR2 sequences are WSHSY and SAAADI. This CDR3 spans 14 amino acids. The CDR3 DNA sequence: TGCGCCAGCAGTGAAAATGGAGGAGGAGGGGAGCAGTACTTC. Amino acids: CASSENGGGGEQYF.

The gene calls are TRBV9 and TRBJ2-3, with 8 bases that match TRBD2. CDR1 is SGDLS, CDR2 YYNGEE, per germline. This CDR3 spans 15 amino acids. V lost 3 bases to trimming and J lost 1 base; unmatched junction nucleotides: 4. CDR3 sequence (DNA): TGTGCCAGCAGCGGACTAGCGTCTGGCACAGATACGCAGTATTTT. Translation: CASSGLASGTDTQYF.

By its share, this clone is large. J is TRBJ2-7 and V is TRBV7-9; TRBD2 might be the D (5 bases). Trimming removed 5 bases at V and 4 bases at J, with 12 bases between. Germline assignment: CDR1 SEHNR and CDR2 FQNEAQ (reference sequence). This CDR3 contains 13 residues. DNA for the CDR3: TGTGCCAGCAGCCCTCCAAGGGAGTACGAGCAGTACTTC. Translated, it gives CASSPPREYEQYF. Looking up the rest from reference TRBV7-9 and TRBJ2-7 gives the full variable domain: DTGVSQNPRHKITKRGQNVTFRCDPISEHNRLYWYRQTLGQGPEFLTYFQNEAQLEKSRLLSDRFSAERPKGSFSTLEIQRTEQGDSAMYLCASSPPREYEQYFGPGTRLTVT.

V usage is TRBV6-4 and J usage is TRBJ2-1, with D maybe TRBD2 (5 bases). Deletions cut 4 bases from V and 0 bases from J, with 13 bases between. The CDR3 extends over 16 amino acids. Germline lookup yields CDR1 MRHNA and CDR2 SNTAGT. CDR3 loop: CASSAIAQSSYNEQFF. In DNA, the CDR3 is TGTGCCAGCAGTGCAATAGCGCAGAGCTCCTACAATGAGCAGTTCTTC.

The J gene is TRBJ2-3, the V gene TRBV11-2, with TRBD2 matching 11 bases. Germline CDR1 SGHAT, CDR2 FQNNGV. V trimming: 6 bases; J trimming: 0 bases; junction bases outside the gene matches: 11. The CDR3 consists of 18 residues. The CDR3 coding sequence is TGTGCCAGCAGTCCCAGCAGCGTAGCGGGAGGGAGCACAGATACGCAGTATTTT. Its protein is CASSPSSVAGGSTDTQYF.

The table lists this clone with a few counts. This sequence joins TRBV2 and TRBJ2-2; possible D gene TRBD2, 6 bases. The CDR3 spans 13 residues. V was shortened by 11 bases and J by 8 bases, with 18 bases between the two germline ends. CDR1 and CDR2 from the germline V gene are SNHLY and FYNNEI. CDR3 coding DNA: TGTGCCGGGGGGACGAGGGGCCGAGGGGAGCTGTTTTTT. Its protein is CAGGTRGRGELFF.

The chain uses TRBV18 and TRBJ1-1; a weak D match, TRBD1 (6 bases). CDR3 length: 14 residues. Germline CDR1 KGHSH, CDR2 LQKENI. The V gene lost 2 bases and the J gene lost 6 bases, with 13 bases spanning the gap. CDR3 coding DNA: TGTGCCAGCTCACCAGCAGGGGTTAGGGCTGAAGCTTTCTTT. Its translation is CASSPAGVRAEAFF.

The chain has TRBV19 and TRBJ2-5; tentatively, D is TRBD1 (6 bases). V was pared by 1 base and J by 5 bases, with 14 bases between. Germline CDR1 LNHDA, CDR2 SQIVND (reference sequence). The CDR3 has 15 amino acids. This chain's CDR3 is CASSIAPGVGETQYF. The CDR3 nucleotides are TGTGCCAGTAGTATAGCTCCAGGGGTAGGGGAGACCCAGTACTTC.

This clone was found once. The chain links TRBV30 to TRBJ2-2; 11 bases align to TRBD2. This CDR3 spans 15 amino acids. The ends lost 4 bases at V and 0 bases at J; junction bases unmatched: 1. The V gene's germline CDR1 is GTSNPN and CDR2 SVGIG (reference sequence). The CDR3 is CAWTSGRTNTGELFF. Here the CDR3 DNA reads TGTGCCTGGACTAGCGGGAGGACGAACACCGGGGAGCTGTTTTTT.

The chain joins TRBV7-9 to TRBJ2-2; possible D gene TRBD1, 5 bases. The CDR3 is 16 amino acids. Germline CDR1 and CDR2: SEHNR and FQNEAQ (reference sequence). Trimming pared 3 bases from V and 5 bases from J, leaving 16 bases between. CDR3 sequence: CASSLGQGRKTGELFF. CDR3 DNA: TGTGCCAGCAGCTTGGGCCAGGGAAGGAAAACCGGGGAGCTGTTTTTT.

This chain connects TRBV18 to TRBJ2-4; 10 nucleotides line up with TRBD2. The CDR3 has 16 residues. J gave up 9 bases and V 0 bases, and 8 bases lay outside the gene matches. Per the germline V gene, CDR1 is KGHSH and CDR2 is LQKENI. The CDR3 loop is CASSPPASGSRGIQYF. CDR3 in DNA: TGTGCCAGCTCACCACCCGCTAGCGGGAGCAGAGGCATTCAGTACTTC.

This clone was counted between two and nine times. The rearrangement uses TRBV6-4 and TRBJ2-7; D gene unclear. Germline assignment: CDR1 MRHNA and CDR2 SNTAGT. The CDR3 covers 14 residues. V was shortened by 4 bases and J by 2 bases, with 12 bases between the two germline ends. In DNA, the CDR3 is TGTGCCAGCAGTGCGAGCTCCTCGGCCTACGAGCAGTACTTC. It yields the protein CASSASSSAYEQYF.

This chain joins TRBV27 and TRBJ2-7, with 10 bases aligning to TRBD2. V gave up 7 bases and J gave up 0 bases; unmatched junction bases: 3. The CDR3 contains 14 residues. Germline-derived CDR1 and CDR2 are MNHEY and SMNVEV (reference sequence). The CDR3 DNA reads as TGTGCCAGCACCCCTAGCGGGAGCTCCTACGAGCAGTACTTC. This gives the protein CASTPSGSSYEQYF.

In its sample, this clone was seen a few times. V usage is TRBV19 and J usage is TRBJ2-7, with 9 bases lining up with TRBD1. The CDR3 runs 14 residues. V shed 3 bases, J shed 4 bases, and the junction held 4 bases outside the gene matches. The germline CDR1 and CDR2 sequences are LNHDA and SQIVND (reference sequence). CDR3: CASSMDRGKYEQYF. DNA for the CDR3: TGTGCCAGTAGTATGGACAGGGGAAAGTACGAGCAGTACTTC.

The chain couples TRBV10-1 to TRBJ2-7; TRBD2 is a possible D gene (7 bases). Germline V gene lookup returns CDR1 WNHNN and CDR2 SYGVQD (reference sequence). Trimming left V 8 bases short and J 1 base short, with 30 bases between. The CDR3 is 19 amino acids. CDR3 nucleotide sequence: TGCGCCAGCTCATCTGAGGGGGGGACTGGCCAAGGTGAATCCTACGAGCAGTACTTC. Residues: CASSSEGGTGQGESYEQYF.

This clone has more than one count but fewer than ten. The chain joins TRBV6-5 to TRBJ2-1; 12 positions agree with TRBD2. Trimming at V came to 4 bases and at J to 7 bases, leaving 8 bases not matched to a gene. The CDR3 runs to 16 residues. Germline V lookup: CDR1 MNHEY, CDR2 SVGAGI. The CDR3 DNA is TGTGCCAGCAGTTTCCGGACTAGCGGGACTAGAAATGAGCAGTTCTTC. Translating gives CASSFRTSGTRNEQFF.

Written as DNA, the CDR3 is TGTGCCAGCAGCGGGAGAGACCGCACAGATACGCAGTATTTT. This translates into CASSGRDRTDTQYF. The J gene is TRBJ2-3, the V gene TRBV7-3, with a tentative D call TRBD2 (5 bases). From germline, CDR1 is SGHTA and CDR2 FQGTGA. This CDR3 contains 14 residues. Trimming took 5 bases from V and 1 from J, leaving 10 bases between them.

The chain couples TRBV19 to TRBJ2-3; 7 bases are shared with TRBD2. The germline gives CDR1 LNHDA, CDR2 SQIVND (reference sequence). Trimming cost V 3 bases and J 3 bases; bases outside gene matches: 9. This CDR3 has 16 amino acids. CDR3 amino acids: CASSMGRTSRTDTQYF. In DNA form, the CDR3 reads TGTGCCAGTAGTATGGGCAGGACTAGTCGAACAGATACGCAGTATTTT.

V and J are TRBV10-1 and TRBJ2-7; TRBD1 aligns across 7 bases. CDR3 length: 14 amino acids. Germline lookup yields CDR1 WNHNN and CDR2 SYGVQD (reference sequence). V lost 6 bases, J lost 0 bases, and 5 bases stayed unmatched. CDR3 nucleotides: TGCGCCAGCAGCCGAGGGGACAGCTCCTACGAGCAGTACTTC. This sequence encodes CASSRGDSSYEQYF.

This clone was seen a few times. Here the CDR3 reads CASSTPSSTDTQYF. The CDR3 nucleotides read TGTGCCAGCAGCACCCCGAGTAGCACAGATACGCAGTATTTT. The chain links TRBV11-2 to TRBJ2-3; the D is unclear. V shed 5 bases and J shed 0 bases, with 9 bases lying between them. Germline-derived CDR1 and CDR2 are SGHAT and FQNNGV. The CDR3 loop spans 14 amino acids.